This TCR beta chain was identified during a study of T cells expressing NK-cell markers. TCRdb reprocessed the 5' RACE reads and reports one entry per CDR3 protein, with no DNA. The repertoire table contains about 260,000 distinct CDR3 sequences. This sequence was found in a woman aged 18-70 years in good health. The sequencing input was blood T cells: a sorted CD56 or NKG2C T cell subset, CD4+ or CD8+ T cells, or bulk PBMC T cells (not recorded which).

The CDR3 region is CSASEGEEAFF. V usage is TRBV20-1 and J usage is TRBJ1-1; TCRdb's D call of TRBD1 is untestable without DNA. Germline V gene lookup returns CDR1 DFQATT and CDR2 SNEGSKA (reference sequence). This CDR3 has 11 residues.